This T cell receptor beta chain was found in a study of cytomegalovirus exposure and HLA in healthy donors. For the study at large: Assignment to the Caucasian-associated ancestry cluster applied to approximately 80% of the roughly 400 genotyped donors. Study results and caveats: Per published reports, the classifier diagnosed cytomegalovirus status with high specificity and sensitivity.

Points on this clone: Its matching antigen is unknown.

J lost 2 bases, V lost 1 base, and 9 bases had no gene match. The CDR3 spans 19 residues. Germline CDR1 reads LGHNT; CDR2 reads FRNRAP. PCR amplification relied on 60 Vbeta primers (plus 13 Jbeta primers). Original methodology: Around 10 million shared chains were among approximately 87 million unique TCR beta chains counted in a later analysis. Some clones are missing from TCRdb's copy, which holds only in-frame ones; the method was immunoSEQ multiplex PCR. The V and J calls and clone size come from that table; D and trimming were worked out from the DNA. The sample records 150,000 to 200,000 clones, roughly 80% being singletons.

The sample was PBMCs. The origin of this receptor is a female donor in good health and CMV-seronegative. V is TRBV12-5 and J is TRBJ2-6; 9 nucleotides align to TRBD2. This CDR3 is CASGLAHKLAGTGANVLTF. CDR3 DNA: TGTGCTAGTGGTTTGGCCCACAAACTAGCGGGTACTGGGGCCAACGTCCTGACTTTC.